The following is a T cell receptor beta chain sequence with its context. The target antigen is unknown. This sample was included in a study of OX40 agonist ivuxolimab in advanced cancers. The wider study: Administration of intravenous ivuxolimab to patients occurred every 2 weeks at 0.01 to 10 mg/kg. Hepatocellular carcinoma, melanoma, renal cell or head and neck cancer was diagnosed in the dose-escalation patients.

Only in-frame clones appear in the TCRdb table, and some are missing; sequencing was by immunoSEQ multiplex PCR. The data contain 65,000 to 90,000 clones, more than 80% of them singletons. Germline V gene data show CDR1 as MNHEY and CDR2 as SMNVEV (reference sequence). This CDR3 comprises 15 residues. Trimming took off 2 bases at V and 2 bases at J, with 13 bases between the two ends. General study points: At doses 0.1 to 3.0 mg/kg, CD4+ and CD8+ clones expanded.

The clonotype originates from an adult with an advanced solid tumor such as melanoma, head and neck, liver or kidney cancer. This sample comprised CD4+ or CD8+ T cells sorted from blood, obtained in a trial of the OX40 agonist ivuxolimab. This rearrangement joins TRBV27 to TRBJ2-7; perhaps TRBD1 as D (6 bases). The CDR3 sequence is CASSLTAGDTYEQYF. Here the CDR3 DNA reads TGTGCCAGCAGTTTAACTGCAGGGGACACCTACGAGCAGTACTTC.